This section outlines one T cell receptor (beta chain) sequence together with its context. What it recognizes is unknown. The data stem from a study of T cell responses to AZD1222 COVID-19 vaccine. General study points: Spike-specific TCRs gained breadth and depth after people received two AZD1222 doses. Across spike, vaccine-associated CD4 TCRs were found, dominant at 160-218 and 743-854. The donors showed a predominance of white British ancestry and of females, with possible underestimation of clonal diversity.

Only in-frame clones appear in the TCRdb table, and some are missing; sequencing was by immunoSEQ multiplex PCR. The sample has roughly 150,000 clones, 92% seen once. Germline lookup yields CDR1 LNHDA and CDR2 SQIVND (reference sequence). The CDR3 extends over 16 amino acids. Trimming stripped 7 bases from V and 2 bases from J, with 18 bases between. The receptor was isolated from an adult in good health. The sequencing here drew on peripheral blood, taken on day 0 of AZD1222 vaccination. The V and J genes are TRBV19 and TRBJ2-1, with a possible D match to TRBD2 (7 bases). CDR3: CASTRGGAPPYNEQFF. The CDR3 DNA sequence: TGTGCCAGTACTAGGGGGGGAGCTCCCCCCTACAATGAGCAGTTCTTC.